One T cell receptor beta chain is described in this entry. The junction departs from germline at one end; a sequencing error may be responsible. These data belong to a study of tumor-infiltrating lymphocytes in primary liver carcinoma. Germline V CDR1 and CDR2: SGHAT, FQDESV (reference sequence). The CDR3 consists of 17 residues. Co-extracting RNA and DNA was done with roughly 17-32 mg of unsorted bulk tissue as input. A constant-region primer served to make TCR beta cDNA from about 490 ng total RNA. Slightly modified ARM-PCR served as the procedure for the TCR beta libraries. These libraries came from three rounds of nested multiplex PCR. The first two PCR rounds used TRBV1-TRBV30 forward primers with a C-beta reverse primer, roughly 10 cycles each. MiXCR was run by TCRdb on the multiplex PCR reads, yielding one entry per CDR3 protein. The sample contains about 74,000 distinct CDR3 sequences, about 70% of which appear only once.

The gene calls are TRBV11-1 and TRBJ2-1, with 10 bases identical to TRBD2. The sample taken for sequencing was liver tumor tissue from sampling region 4. Subset in this sample: tumor region T4, right-lateral pole. This sequence originates from a man aged 35 to 55 with primary liver carcinoma and hepatitis B virus infection. CDR3 DNA: TGTGCCAGCAGCCTGAGACTAGCGGGTGGAGTTGACAATGGGCAGTTCTTC. Its translation is CASSLRLAGGVDNGQFF.